Below, 30 T cell receptor beta chains from the same sample are listed, as sequenced in a study of beta chain features in type 1 diabetes. Reverse transcribing all isolated RNA meant expressed TCRB transcripts were sequenced. The assay was immunoSEQ multiplex PCR, and TCRdb's table has in-frame clones only and misses some. The data hold about 320,000 clones, with 13% to 15% observed a single time. Source material: central memory CD4+ T cells from blood. These TCRs come from a man between 25 and 39 years old in good health.

This clone was observed a few times. An end of the junction does not agree with germline; a read error may underlie this. V gene TRBV7-7 combines with J gene TRBJ2-1; possibly TRBD1 or TRBD2 for D (5 bases each). Germline values: CDR1 SSHAT, CDR2 FNYEAQ (reference sequence). This CDR3 has 15 amino acids. The chain's CDR3 is CASSLSGGGYNEQFF. The CDR3 DNA sequence: TGTGCTAGCAGCTTATCTGGGGGTGGATACAATGAGCAGTTCTTC.

This chain joins TRBV11-1 and TRBJ1-1; TRBD1 matches 7 bases. Trimming removed 4 bases from V and 0 bases from J; junction bases left unmatched: 5. The CDR3 extends over 15 amino acids. The germline V gene encodes CDR1 SGHAT and CDR2 FQDESV (reference sequence). The CDR3 DNA reads as TGTGCCAGCAGCTCGACAGGGAGCATGAACACTGAAGCTTTCTTT. This gives the protein CASSSTGSMNTEAFF.

The table lists this clone with many counts. This chain links TRBV28 with TRBJ1-2; D call uncertain. CDR1 and CDR2 from the germline V gene are MDHEN and SYDVKM. The CDR3 sequence is 13 residues long. Trimming removed 3 bases from V and 7 bases from J, with 12 bases in between. CDR3 residues: CASSFSSSRGYTF. Here the CDR3 DNA reads TGTGCCAGCAGTTTTTCCAGCTCCCGTGGCTACACCTTC.

The rearrangement uses TRBV18 and TRBJ2-7; D is possibly TRBD1 (6 bases). Per the germline V gene, CDR1 is KGHSH and CDR2 is LQKENI. This CDR3 is built from 13 residues. The V end lost 5 bases, the J end lost 2 bases, and 10 bases lay between the germline ends. CDR3 sequence (DNA): TGTGCCAGCTCAGTCGACAGGACCTACGAGCAGTACGTC. Translated, it gives CASSVDRTYEQYV.

This rearrangement joins TRBV19 to TRBJ1-5; 8 bases line up with TRBD1. The trim removed 0 bases at V and 0 bases at J, leaving 7 bases unmatched. The V gene's germline CDR1 is LNHDA and CDR2 SQIVND (reference sequence). CDR3 length equals 18 residues. The CDR3 here is CASSIDRGQGHSNQPQHF. The CDR3 DNA reads as TGTGCCAGTAGTATAGACCGAGGACAGGGACATAGCAATCAGCCCCAGCATTTT.

V gene TRBV9 combines with J gene TRBJ2-1, with D possibly being TRBD2 (5 bases). CDR3 length: 16 residues. Per the germline V gene, CDR1 is SGDLS and CDR2 is YYNGEE. V was shortened by 4 bases and J by 2 bases, with 16 bases between the two germline ends. Written as DNA, the CDR3 is TGTGCCAGCAGCAGAAAGGGAGACGGGACCTACAATGAGCAGTTCTTC. This codes for CASSRKGDGTYNEQFF.

In this sample, this clone turned up many times. The chain couples TRBV11-2 to TRBJ2-5, with D perhaps matching TRBD1 or TRBD2 (5 bases each). Trimming removed 3 bases from V and 5 bases from J, with 10 bases in between. The length of the CDR3 is 13 residues. The germline gives CDR1 SGHAT, CDR2 FQNNGV. This CDR3 reads CASSLLGEETQYF. In DNA, the CDR3 is TGTGCCAGCAGCTTGCTAGGGGAGGAGACCCAGTACTTC. Complete variable domain (other parts from reference TRBV11-2 and TRBJ2-5): EAGVAQSPRYKIIEKRQSVAFWCNPISGHATLYWYQQILGQGPKLLIQFQNNGVVDDSQLPKDRFSAERLKGVDSTLKIQPAKLEDSAVYLCASSLLGEETQYFGPGTRLLVL.

The chain employs TRBV2 and TRBJ2-1; D possibly corresponds to TRBD1 (5 bases). Trimming took 2 bases from V and 3 from J, leaving 5 bases between them. CDR3 length equals 13 residues. CDR1 and CDR2 (germline): SNHLY, FYNNEI. The CDR3: CASSEQGYNEQFF. The CDR3, as DNA: TGTGCCAGCAGTGAACAGGGCTACAATGAGCAGTTCTTC.

This clone was counted a few times. The chain couples TRBV7-9 to TRBJ2-1; D is unclear. This CDR3 contains 12 residues. Germline assignment: CDR1 SEHNR and CDR2 FQNEAQ (reference sequence). V dropped 2 bases and J dropped 8 bases, with 7 bases sitting between them. CDR3 sequence (DNA): TGTGCCAGCAGCTTAATGTCGGATGAGCAGTTCTTC. Its protein product is CASSLMSDEQFF.

A few counts support this clone. The genes are TRBV14 and TRBJ2-7; 12 bases match TRBD2. The V and J ends lost 0 bases and 2 bases, in that order; junction bases with no gene match: 5. The CDR3 covers 17 residues. Germline-derived CDR1 and CDR2 are SGHDN and FVKESK. Written as DNA, the CDR3 is TGTGCCAGCAGCCAAGATCCCCGGACTAGCGGGACCTACGAGCAGTACGTC. This sequence encodes CASSQDPRTSGTYEQYV.

This sequence joins TRBV5-6 and TRBJ1-5, with D unclear. The CDR3 consists of 13 residues. Deletions cut 5 bases from V and 1 base from J, with 7 bases between. Germline CDR1 is SGHDT and CDR2 is YYEEEE. CDR3 nucleotides: TGTGCCAGCAGTCATCGAAGCAATCAGCCCCAGCATTTT. Amino acid sequence: CASSHRSNQPQHF.

The table lists this clone with a few counts. The chain links TRBV7-3 to TRBJ2-3; D may correspond to TRBD1 or TRBD2 (6 bases each). Germline CDR1 reads SGHTA; CDR2 reads FQGTGA. With 5 bases removed from V and 9 bases from J, the gap between germline ends came to 15 bases. The CDR3 loop spans 13 amino acids. The CDR3: CASSQTGTLTQYF. CDR3 nucleotides: TGTGCCAGCAGCCAAACAGGGACTTTGACGCAGTATTTT.

The rearrangement uses TRBV18 and TRBJ2-1, with TRBD2 identical over 8 bases. CDR3 size: 16 residues. The V gene end was trimmed by 0 bases and the J gene end by 4 bases; junction bases not matched to a gene: 5. Germline V gives CDR1 KGHSH, CDR2 LQKENI. The CDR3 DNA is TGTGCCAGCTCACCACCGAATAGCGGGGTTTACAATGAGCAGTTCTTC. Its translation is CASSPPNSGVYNEQFF.

This clone was detected only a few times. V is TRBV29-1 and J is TRBJ1-1; no clear D. The ends were cut back, 4 bases at V and 6 bases at J, with 12 bases in the middle. CDR1 and CDR2 from the germline V gene are SQVTM and ANQGSEA. This CDR3 has 12 residues. The CDR3 loop is CSVGSMVAEAFF. CDR3 DNA sequence: TGCAGCGTTGGCTCAATGGTGGCTGAAGCTTTCTTT. The whole variable domain, remainder taken from reference TRBV29-1 and TRBJ1-1, is SAVISQKPSRDICQRGTSLTIQCQVDSQVTMMFWYRQQPGQSLTLIATANQGSEATYESGFVIDKFPISRPNLTFSTLTVSNMSPEDSSIYLCSVGSMVAEAFFGQGTRLTVV.

This clone was observed a single time. The rearrangement joins TRBV7-2 to TRBJ2-2; the D gene could be TRBD1 or TRBD2 (5 bases each). The CDR3 loop spans 15 amino acids. V was shortened by 5 bases and J by 1 base, with 11 bases between the two germline ends. The germline CDR1 and CDR2 sequences are SGHTA and FQGNSA. CDR3 amino acids: CASSQGTVNTGELFF. CDR3 coding DNA: TGTGCCAGCAGCCAAGGGACCGTGAACACCGGGGAGCTGTTTTTT.

The chain combines TRBV11-2 with TRBJ2-1, with 8 bases aligning to TRBD2. The CDR3 has 17 residues. The junction had 9 bases not matched to a gene; V was cut back by 1 base and J by 4 bases. Germline V CDR1 and CDR2: SGHAT, FQNNGV. The CDR3 here is CASSLVSLAAPYNEQFF. CDR3 DNA sequence: TGTGCCAGCAGCTTAGTTTCACTAGCGGCCCCGTACAATGAGCAGTTCTTC.

This clone came up a few times. This chain joins TRBV10-3 and TRBJ2-5; TRBD2 aligns across 11 bases. This CDR3 is 16 amino acids long. J gave up 2 bases and V 2 bases, and 4 bases lay outside the gene matches. The V gene's germline CDR1 is ENHRY and CDR2 SYGVKD. The CDR3 DNA is TGTGCCATCAGTGAGACTAGCGGGGGACCGCAAGAGACCCAGTACTTC. Amino acids: CAISETSGGPQETQYF.

The J gene is TRBJ2-7, the V gene TRBV6-5; D gene uncertain. CDR1 and CDR2 (germline): MNHEY, SVGAGI. Trimming removed 9 bases at V and 2 bases at J, with 2 bases between. CDR3 length: 9 residues. CDR3 in DNA: TGTGCCAGACCCTACGAGCAGTACTTC. This translates into CARPYEQYF.

This clone turned up a few times. The chain joins TRBV27 to TRBJ2-5, with 8 bases fitting TRBD1. The germline V gene encodes CDR1 MNHEY and CDR2 SMNVEV (reference sequence). After removal of 3 bases from V and 2 bases from J, the junction contained 5 bases not matched to a gene. The CDR3 is 15 amino acids. CDR3 sequence: CASSFQGARQETQYF. The CDR3 DNA reads as TGTGCCAGCAGTTTTCAGGGGGCAAGGCAAGAGACCCAGTACTTC.

This clone came up a few times. V usage is TRBV19 and J usage is TRBJ1-2; D uncertain. Trimming cost V 5 bases and J 4 bases, with 11 bases left between them. The V gene's germline CDR1 is LNHDA and CDR2 SQIVND (reference sequence). There are 13 residues in the CDR3. In nucleotides, the CDR3 is TGTGCCAGTAGTCCTCGGACGGTCTATGGCTACACCTTC. Protein product: CASSPRTVYGYTF. Based on the CDR3 plus reference TRBV19 and TRBJ1-2, the full variable domain is DGGITQSPKYLFRKEGQNVTLSCEQNLNHDAMYWYRQDPGQGLRLIYYSQIVNDFQKGDIAEGYSVSREKKESFPLTVTSAQKNPTAFYLCASSPRTVYGYTFGSGTRLTVV.

The genes are TRBV7-2 and TRBJ1-1; D call uncertain. CDR1 is SGHTA and CDR2 is FQGNSA in the germline V gene. The CDR3 is 15 amino acids. The V end lost 1 base, the J end lost 3 bases, and 12 bases lay between the germline ends. For the CDR3, the DNA is TGTGCCAGCAGCTTAGAAAGGGAACGAGACACTGAAGCTTTCTTT. Translation: CASSLERERDTEAFF.

This clone was detected a few times. The rearrangement links TRBV18 to TRBJ2-7; 7 bases match TRBD1. Looked up from germline, CDR1 is KGHSH and CDR2 is LQKENI. The CDR3 sequence is 15 residues long. J was trimmed by 1 base and V by 1 base; bases with no gene match: 4. CDR3 nucleotides: TGTGCCAGCTCACCACGACAGGGTGATTCCTACGAGCAGTACTTC. Translating it yields CASSPRQGDSYEQYF.

The chain joins TRBV7-6 to TRBJ1-1, with a weak D call TRBD1 (5 bases). This CDR3 has 14 residues. CDR1 SGHVS and CDR2 FNYEAQ come from the germline V gene. V was clipped by 3 bases and J by 10 bases, with 18 bases between them. CDR3 protein: CASSLSVGVELAFF. Written as DNA, the CDR3 is TGTGCCAGCAGCTTGAGCGTAGGGGTGGAACTAGCTTTCTTT. Full variable domain (outside the CDR3, taken from reference TRBV7-6 and TRBJ1-1): GAGVSQSPRYKVTKRGQDVALRCDPISGHVSLYWYRQALGQGPEFLTYFNYEAQQDKSGLPNDRFSAERPEGSISTLTIQRTEQRDSAMYRCASSLSVGVELAFFGQGTRLTVV.

V and J are TRBV7-2 and TRBJ1-2; TRBD1 matches at 8 bases. After removal of 6 bases from V and 0 bases from J, the junction contained 6 bases not matched to a gene. CDR1 SGHTA and CDR2 FQGNSA come from the germline V gene. CDR3 length: 15 residues. CDR3 nucleotides: TGTGCCAGCAGATCGGGACAGGCTGCTAACTATGGCTACACCTTC. It encodes CASRSGQAANYGYTF.

The chain couples TRBV6-6 to TRBJ2-1; unclear D gene. The CDR3 contains 12 residues. V gave up 0 bases and J gave up 9 bases, with 6 bases separating them. CDR1 and CDR2 from the germline V gene are MNHNY and SVGAGI (reference sequence). The CDR3 DNA is TGTGCCAGCAGTTACTCTGTGAGTGAGCAGTTCTTC. It codes for CASSYSVSEQFF.

This clone was observed a handful of times. The chain employs TRBV6-5 and TRBJ2-1, with D hard to call. Trimming cost V 5 bases and J 8 bases, with 7 bases left between them. There are 11 residues in the CDR3. Per germline, CDR1 MNHEY and CDR2 SVGAGI. CDR3 protein: CASSSYDEQFF. As DNA, the CDR3 is TGTGCCAGCAGTAGTTACGATGAGCAGTTCTTC.

J is TRBJ1-2 and V is TRBV2; D gene unclear. The CDR3 runs 16 residues. Trimming removed 0 bases at V and 8 bases at J, with 19 bases between. Germline CDR1 reads SNHLY; CDR2 reads FYNNEI. Here the CDR3 reads CASSEAQFRKGDGYTF. CDR3 nucleotide sequence: TGTGCCAGCAGTGAAGCGCAATTCAGGAAGGGAGACGGCTACACCTTC.

In regard to this clone: The sample contains more than one DNA sequence encoding this CDR3. V gene TRBV18 combines with J gene TRBJ1-2; D is ambiguous. This CDR3 is built from 13 residues. The V and J ends lost 2 bases and 0 bases respectively, with 4 bases between them. Germline V gene data show CDR1 as KGHSH and CDR2 as LQKENI. CDR3 region: CASSPGTNYGYTF. In DNA, the CDR3 is TGTGCCAGCTCACCAGGGACTAACTATGGCTACACCTTC.

The rearrangement joins TRBV5-1 to TRBJ1-3; D call uncertain. Germline values: CDR1 SGHRS, CDR2 YFSETQ. The CDR3 totals 13 residues. V lost 0 bases and J 4 bases, leaving 5 bases between the germline ends. CDR3 residues: CASSLEVGNTIYF. The CDR3 DNA is TGCGCCAGCAGCTTGGAGGTGGGAAACACCATATATTTT.

This clone was recorded many times. V is TRBV25-1 and J is TRBJ2-1; unclear D gene. This CDR3 has 8 amino acids. From germline, CDR1 is MGHDK and CDR2 SYGVNS. Trimming took 7 bases from V and 15 from J, leaving 7 bases between them. Written as DNA, the CDR3 is TGTGCCAGCACATCATCGTTCTTC. Residues: CASTSSFF.